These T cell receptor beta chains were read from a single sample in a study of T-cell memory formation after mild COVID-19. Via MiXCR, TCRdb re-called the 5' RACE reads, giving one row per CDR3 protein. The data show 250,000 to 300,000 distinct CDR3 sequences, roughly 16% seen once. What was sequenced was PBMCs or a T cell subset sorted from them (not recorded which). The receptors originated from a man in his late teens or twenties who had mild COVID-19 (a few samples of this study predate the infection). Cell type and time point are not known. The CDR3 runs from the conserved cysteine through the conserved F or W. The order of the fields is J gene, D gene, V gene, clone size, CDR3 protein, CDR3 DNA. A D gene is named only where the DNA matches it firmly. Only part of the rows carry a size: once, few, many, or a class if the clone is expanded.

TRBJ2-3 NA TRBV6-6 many CASSYKAGGNTDTQYF TGTGCCAGCAGTTACAAGGCAGGGGGGAACACAGATACGCAGTATTTT
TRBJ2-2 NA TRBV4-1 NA CASSQEWRGTGELFF TGCGCCAGCAGCCAAGAGTGGCGGGGCACCGGGGAGCTGTTTTTT
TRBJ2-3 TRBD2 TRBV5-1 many CASSSTSDGDTQYF TGCGCCAGCAGCTCGACTAGCGATGGAGATACGCAGTATTTT
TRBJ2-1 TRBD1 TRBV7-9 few CASSQGQGTSNEQFF TGTGCCAGCAGCCAGGGACAGGGCACATCCAATGAGCAGTTCTTC
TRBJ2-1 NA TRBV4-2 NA CASSQTIIPNNEQFF TGTGCCAGCAGCCAGACTATTATACCCAACAATGAGCAGTTCTTC
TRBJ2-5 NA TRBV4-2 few CASSQGRLAETQYF TGTGCCAGCAGCCAAGGCCGGCTAGCAGAGACCCAGTACTTC
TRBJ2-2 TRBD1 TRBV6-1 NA CASILIGDREAGEQFF TGTGCCAGCATTTTGATAGGGGACAGGGAGGCCGGGGAGCAGTTTTTT
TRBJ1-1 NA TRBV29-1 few CSVLVLTTEAFF TGCAGCGTCTTAGTCCTAACGACTGAAGCTTTCTTT
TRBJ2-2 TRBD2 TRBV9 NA CASSGPSGGAPGELFF TGTGCCAGCAGCGGACCTAGCGGGGGGGCCCCCGGGGAGCTGTTTTTT
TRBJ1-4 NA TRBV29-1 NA CSAGGTKGATNEKLFF TGCAGCGCTGGGGGGACCAAAGGAGCAACTAATGAAAAACTGTTTTTT
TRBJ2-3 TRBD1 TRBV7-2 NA CASSSTAGTGWTDTQYF TGTGCCAGCAGCTCGACCGCGGGGACAGGGTGGACAGATACGCAGTATTTT
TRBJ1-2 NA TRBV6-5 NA CASSYRQALDGYTF TGTGCCAGCAGTTACCGACAGGCTCTGGATGGCTACACCTTC
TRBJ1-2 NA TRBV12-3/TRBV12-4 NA CASSLETPYGYTF TGTGCCAGCAGTTTGGAGACCCCCTATGGCTACACCTTC
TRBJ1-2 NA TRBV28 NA CASSSRRGYTF TGTGCCAGCAGCTCGCGCCGTGGCTACACCTTC
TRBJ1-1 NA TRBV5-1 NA CASSPMSRNTEAFF TGCGCCAGCAGCCCGATGAGTCGTAACACTGAAGCTTTCTTT
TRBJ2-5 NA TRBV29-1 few CSATTMDITQYF TGCAGCGCGACCACCATGGATATAACCCAGTACTTC
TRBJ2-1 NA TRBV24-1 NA CATSEGTPYNEQFF TGTGCCACCAGTGAGGGGACACCTTACAATGAGCAGTTCTTC
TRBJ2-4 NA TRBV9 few CASSVDAGNIQYF TGTGCCAGCAGCGTAGATGCAGGGAACATTCAGTACTTC
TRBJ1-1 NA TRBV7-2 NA CASSPHLNTEAFF TGTGCCAGCAGCCCCCATTTGAACACTGAAGCTTTCTTT
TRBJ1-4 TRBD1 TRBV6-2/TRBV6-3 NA CASSSDRVSEKLFF TGTGCCAGCAGTTCCGACAGGGTGTCCGAAAAACTGTTTTTT